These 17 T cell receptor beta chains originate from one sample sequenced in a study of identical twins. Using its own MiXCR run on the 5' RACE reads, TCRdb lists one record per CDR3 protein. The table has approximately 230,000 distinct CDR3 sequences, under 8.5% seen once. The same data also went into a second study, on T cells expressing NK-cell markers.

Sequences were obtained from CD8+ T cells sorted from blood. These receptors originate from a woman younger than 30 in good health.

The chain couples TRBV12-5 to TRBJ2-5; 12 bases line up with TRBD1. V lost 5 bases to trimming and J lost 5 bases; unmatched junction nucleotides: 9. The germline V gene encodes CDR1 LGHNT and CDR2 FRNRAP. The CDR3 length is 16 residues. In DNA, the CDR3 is TGTGCTAGTGGTCCCGCTCCGGGACAGGGGGCTGAGACCCAGTACTTC. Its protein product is CASGPAPGQGAETQYF.

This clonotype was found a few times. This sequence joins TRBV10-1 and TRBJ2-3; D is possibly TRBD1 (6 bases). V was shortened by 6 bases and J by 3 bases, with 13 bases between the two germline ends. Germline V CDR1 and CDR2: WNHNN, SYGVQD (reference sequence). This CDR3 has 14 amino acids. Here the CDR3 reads CASSKKQGTDTQYF. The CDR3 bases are TGCGCCAGCAGCAAAAAACAGGGAACAGATACGCAGTATTTT.

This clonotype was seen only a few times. The CDR3 sequence: CASSPLAGVHEQFF. Written as DNA, the CDR3 is TGTGCCAGCAGTCCTTTAGCGGGAGTCCATGAGCAGTTCTTC. V and J are TRBV27 and TRBJ2-1, with 9 bases lining up with TRBD2. Germline V gives CDR1 MNHEY, CDR2 SMNVEV (reference sequence). The CDR3 consists of 14 residues. The V gene end was trimmed by 5 bases and the J gene end by 8 bases; junction bases not matched to a gene: 7.

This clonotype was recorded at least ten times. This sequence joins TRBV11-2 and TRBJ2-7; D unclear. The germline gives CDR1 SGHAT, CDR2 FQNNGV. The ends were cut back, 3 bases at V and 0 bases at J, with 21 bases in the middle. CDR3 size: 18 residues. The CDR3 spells CASSFNAHTYDFSYEQYF. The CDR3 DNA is TGTGCCAGCAGCTTTAACGCCCACACTTATGACTTCTCCTACGAGCAGTACTTC.

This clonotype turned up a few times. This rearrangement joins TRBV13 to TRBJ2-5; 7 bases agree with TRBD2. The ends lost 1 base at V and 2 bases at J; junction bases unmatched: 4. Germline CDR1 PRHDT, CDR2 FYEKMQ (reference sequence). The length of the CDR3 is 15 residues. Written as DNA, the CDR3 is TGTGCCAGCAGCTTAGTTGAGGGAGGGCAAGAGACCCAGTACTTC. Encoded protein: CASSLVEGGQETQYF.

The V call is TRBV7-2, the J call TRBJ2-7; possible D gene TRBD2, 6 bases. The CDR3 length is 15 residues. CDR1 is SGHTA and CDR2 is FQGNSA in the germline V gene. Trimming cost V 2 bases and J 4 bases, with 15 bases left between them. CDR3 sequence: CASSLSQGLAYEQYF. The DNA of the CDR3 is TGTGCCAGCAGCTTATCTCAGGGCCTAGCGTACGAGCAGTACTTC.

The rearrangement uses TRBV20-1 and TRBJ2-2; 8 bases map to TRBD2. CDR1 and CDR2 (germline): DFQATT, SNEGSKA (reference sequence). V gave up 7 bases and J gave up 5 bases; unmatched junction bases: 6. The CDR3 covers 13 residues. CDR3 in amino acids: CSVEAGATGELFF. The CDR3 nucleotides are TGCAGTGTCGAAGCGGGAGCTACCGGGGAGCTGTTTTTT.

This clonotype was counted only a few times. The CDR3 protein is CASSQESGTGSGNTIYF. The CDR3 DNA sequence: TGTGCCAGCAGCCAAGAATCCGGGACAGGCTCTGGAAACACCATATATTTT. The rearrangement joins TRBV4-2 to TRBJ1-3; 8 positions agree with TRBD1. The CDR3 contains 17 residues. Germline assignment: CDR1 LGHNA and CDR2 YNFKEQ. The trim removed 0 bases at V and 0 bases at J, leaving 4 bases unmatched.

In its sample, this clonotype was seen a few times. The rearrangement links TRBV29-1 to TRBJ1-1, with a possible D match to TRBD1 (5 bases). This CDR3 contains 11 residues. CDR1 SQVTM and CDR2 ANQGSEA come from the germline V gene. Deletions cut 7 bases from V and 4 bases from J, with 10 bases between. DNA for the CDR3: TGCAGCGCCACGGGGGGCACTGAAGCTTTCTTT. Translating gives CSATGGTEAFF.

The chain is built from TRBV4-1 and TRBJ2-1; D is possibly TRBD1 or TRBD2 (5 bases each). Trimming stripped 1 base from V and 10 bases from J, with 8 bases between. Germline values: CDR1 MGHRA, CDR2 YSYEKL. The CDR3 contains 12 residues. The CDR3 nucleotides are TGCGCCAGCAGCCAAGCGGGGCCCGAGCAGTTCTTC. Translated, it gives CASSQAGPEQFF.

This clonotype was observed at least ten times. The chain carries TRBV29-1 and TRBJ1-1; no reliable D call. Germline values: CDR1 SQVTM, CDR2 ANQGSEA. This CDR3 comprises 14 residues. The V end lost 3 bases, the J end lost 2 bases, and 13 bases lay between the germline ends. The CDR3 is CSVDETWVNTEAFF. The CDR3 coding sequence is TGCAGCGTTGATGAGACCTGGGTAAACACTGAAGCTTTCTTT.

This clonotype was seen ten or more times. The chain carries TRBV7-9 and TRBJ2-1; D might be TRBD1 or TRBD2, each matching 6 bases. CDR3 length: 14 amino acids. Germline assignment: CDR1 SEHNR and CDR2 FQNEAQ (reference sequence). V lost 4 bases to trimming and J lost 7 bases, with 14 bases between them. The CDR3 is CASSSIPGANEQFF. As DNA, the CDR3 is TGTGCCAGCAGCTCTATTCCGGGGGCGAATGAGCAGTTCTTC.

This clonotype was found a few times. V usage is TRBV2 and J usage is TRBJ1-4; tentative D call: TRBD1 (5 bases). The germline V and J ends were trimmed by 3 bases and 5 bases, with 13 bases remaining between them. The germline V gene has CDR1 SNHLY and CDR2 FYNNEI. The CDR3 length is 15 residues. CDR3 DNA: TGTGCCAGCAGTGACCCTGGACACGAGAATGAAAAACTGTTTTTT. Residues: CASSDPGHENEKLFF.

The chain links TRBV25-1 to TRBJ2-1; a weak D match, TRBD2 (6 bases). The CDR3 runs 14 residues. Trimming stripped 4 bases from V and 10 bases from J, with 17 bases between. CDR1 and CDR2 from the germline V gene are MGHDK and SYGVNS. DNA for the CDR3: TGTGCCAGCAGTGTGGGAGGTGGGCTCAGGGAGCAGTTCTTC. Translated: CASSVGGGLREQFF.

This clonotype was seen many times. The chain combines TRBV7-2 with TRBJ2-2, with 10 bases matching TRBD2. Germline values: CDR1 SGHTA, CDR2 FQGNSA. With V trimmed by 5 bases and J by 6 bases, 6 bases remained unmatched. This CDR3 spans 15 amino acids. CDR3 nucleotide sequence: TGTGCCAGCAGCAACCCGGGACTAGCGCCCGGGGAGCTGTTTTTT. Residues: CASSNPGLAPGELFF.

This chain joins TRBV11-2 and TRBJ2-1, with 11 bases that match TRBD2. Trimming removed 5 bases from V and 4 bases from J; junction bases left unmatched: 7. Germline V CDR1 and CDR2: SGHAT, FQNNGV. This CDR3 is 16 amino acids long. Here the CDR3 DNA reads TGTGCCAGCAGCGGTGAGACTAGCGGGACTTACAATGAGCAGTTCTTC. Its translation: CASSGETSGTYNEQFF. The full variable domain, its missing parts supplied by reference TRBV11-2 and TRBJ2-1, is EAGVAQSPRYKIIEKRQSVAFWCNPISGHATLYWYQQILGQGPKLLIQFQNNGVVDDSQLPKDRFSAERLKGVDSTLKIQPAKLEDSAVYLCASSGETSGTYNEQFFGPGTRLTVL.

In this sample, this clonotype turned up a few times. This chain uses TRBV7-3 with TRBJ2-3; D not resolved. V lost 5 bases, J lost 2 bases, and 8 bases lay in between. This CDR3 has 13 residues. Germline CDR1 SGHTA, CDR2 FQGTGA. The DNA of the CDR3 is TGTGCCAGCAGCGCCGAGGTCACAGATACGCAGTATTTT. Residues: CASSAEVTDTQYF.